The entry that follows covers one T cell receptor (beta chain) sequence. Produced via immunoSEQ multiplex PCR; TCRdb's table is partial and in-frame only. The sample records about 130,000 clones, more than 75% being singletons. The sample comes from a study of PD-L1 blockade in urothelial cancer. Study in general: Every 3 weeks, patients received intravenous atezolizumab 1,200 mg, beginning 2014. When blood samples were assessed, the median T cell count was around 150,000.

The time point is: peripheral blood 6 weeks after treatment start. Peripheral blood mononuclear cells were collected from every patient before and during treatment, yielding between 1 and 8 samples per patient. The CDR3 spans 15 residues. The germline CDR1 and CDR2 sequences are SNHLY and FYNNEI. After removal of 4 bases from V and 2 bases from J, the junction contained 7 bases not matched to a gene. The source material was PBMCs, sampled around atezolizumab (anti-PD-L1) treatment. The V call is TRBV2, the J call TRBJ2-5; 7 bases agree with TRBD2. The TCR comes from a man aged 50 to 60 with urothelial cancer. CDR3 protein: CASSVGGVLQETQYF. CDR3 nucleotide sequence: TGTGCCAGCAGTGTTGGGGGGGTCCTACAAGAGACCCAGTACTTC.